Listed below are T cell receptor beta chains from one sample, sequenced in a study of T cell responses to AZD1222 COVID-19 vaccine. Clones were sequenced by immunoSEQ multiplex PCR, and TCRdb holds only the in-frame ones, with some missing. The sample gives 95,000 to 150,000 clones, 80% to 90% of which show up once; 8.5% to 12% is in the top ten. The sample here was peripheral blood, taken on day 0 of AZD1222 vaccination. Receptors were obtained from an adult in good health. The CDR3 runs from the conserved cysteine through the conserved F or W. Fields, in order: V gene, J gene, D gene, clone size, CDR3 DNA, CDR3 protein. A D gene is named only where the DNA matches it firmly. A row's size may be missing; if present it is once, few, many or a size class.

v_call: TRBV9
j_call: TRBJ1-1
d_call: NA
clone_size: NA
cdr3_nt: TGTGCCAGCAGCGTAGCTCGGGGGGGGAACACTGAAGCTTTCTTT
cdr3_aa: CASSVARGGNTEAFF

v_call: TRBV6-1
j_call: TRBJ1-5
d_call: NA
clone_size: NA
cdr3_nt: TGTGCCAGCAGTGAACAAGGACGGGGTCAGCCCCAGCATTTT
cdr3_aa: CASSEQGRGQPQHF

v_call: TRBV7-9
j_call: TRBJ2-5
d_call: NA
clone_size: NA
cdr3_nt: TGTGCCAGCAGCTTAGACGGGGCTAGCGCGAAAGAGACCCAGTACTTC
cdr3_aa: CASSLDGASAKETQYF

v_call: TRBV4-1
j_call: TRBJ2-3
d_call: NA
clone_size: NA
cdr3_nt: TGCGCCAGCAGCCAAGCCCCGATCCGGGGGATCACAGATACGCAGTATTTT
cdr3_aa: CASSQAPIRGITDTQYF

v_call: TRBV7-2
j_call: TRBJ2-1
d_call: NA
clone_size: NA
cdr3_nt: TGTGCCAGCAGCTTAGCGGGCAGCTCCTACAATGAGCAGTTCTTC
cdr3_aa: CASSLAGSSYNEQFF

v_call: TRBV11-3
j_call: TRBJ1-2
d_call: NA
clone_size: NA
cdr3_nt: TGTGCCAGCAGCCCCATTAGAAGGCGGGGCTACACCTTC
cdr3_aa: CASSPIRRRGYTF

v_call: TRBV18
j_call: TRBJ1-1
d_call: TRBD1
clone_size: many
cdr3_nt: TGTGCCAGCTCACCGACAGGGGTGATAGGTGAAGCTTTCTTT
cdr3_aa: CASSPTGVIGEAFF

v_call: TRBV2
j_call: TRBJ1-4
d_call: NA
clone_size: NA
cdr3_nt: TGTGCCAGCAGTCAAGACGGGACCCATAATGAAAAACTGTTTTTT
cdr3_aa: CASSQDGTHNEKLFF

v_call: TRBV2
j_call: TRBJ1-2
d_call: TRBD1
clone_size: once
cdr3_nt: TGTGCCAGCAGTGAAAGGAACAGGGGAGGGGAAGGCTACACCTTC
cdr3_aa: CASSERNRGGEGYTF

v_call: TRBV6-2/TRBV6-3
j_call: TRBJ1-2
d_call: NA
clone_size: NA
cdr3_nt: TGTGCCAGCAGTATCCGGGCGGGGAACTATGGCTACACCTTC
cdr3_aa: CASSIRAGNYGYTF

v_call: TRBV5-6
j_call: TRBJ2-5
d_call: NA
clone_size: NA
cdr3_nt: TGTGCCAGCAGCTTGGATAGGGGGGAGACCCAGTACTTC
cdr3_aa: CASSLDRGETQYF

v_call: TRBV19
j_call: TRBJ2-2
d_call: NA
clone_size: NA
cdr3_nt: TGTGCCAGTAGTATCGGGACCGGGGAGCTGTTTTTT
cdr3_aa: CASSIGTGELFF

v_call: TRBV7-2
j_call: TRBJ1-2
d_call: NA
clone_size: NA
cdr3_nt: TGTGCCAGCAGCCTCAGGGGAGGGGTATATGGGGGTTATGGCTACACCTTC
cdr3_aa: CASSLRGGVYGGYGYTF

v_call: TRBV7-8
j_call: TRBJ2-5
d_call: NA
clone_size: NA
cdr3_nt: TGTGCCAGCAGCCCCCGGAGGGAGACCCAGTACTTC
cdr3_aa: CASSPRRETQYF

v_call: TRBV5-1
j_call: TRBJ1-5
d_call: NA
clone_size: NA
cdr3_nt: TGCGCCAGCAGCTTAGGGGTGGATCAGCCCCAGCATTTT
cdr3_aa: CASSLGVDQPQHF

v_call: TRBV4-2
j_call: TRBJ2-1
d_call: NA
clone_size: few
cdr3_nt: TGTGCCAGCAGCCAAGTTAGTATTGGGGGCAATGAGCAGTTCTTC
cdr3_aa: CASSQVSIGGNEQFF

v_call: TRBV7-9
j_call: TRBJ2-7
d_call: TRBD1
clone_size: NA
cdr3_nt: TGTGCCAGCAGCTTAGAGGCACAGGGGCGCTCCTACGAGCAGTACTTC
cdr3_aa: CASSLEAQGRSYEQYF

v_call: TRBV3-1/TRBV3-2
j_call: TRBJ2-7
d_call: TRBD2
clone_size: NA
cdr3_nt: TGTGCCAGCAGCCAACCCCCAAGCGGGAATAGAAACGAGCAGTACTTC
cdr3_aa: CASSQPPSGNRNEQYF

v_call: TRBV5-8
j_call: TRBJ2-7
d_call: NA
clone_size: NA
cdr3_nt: TGTGCCAGCAGCCCACAGGACTCCTACGAGCAGTACTTC
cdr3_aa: CASSPQDSYEQYF

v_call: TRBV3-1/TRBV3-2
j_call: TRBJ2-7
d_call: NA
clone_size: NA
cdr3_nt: TGTGCCAGCAGCTCTAGGACCGCCACCTACGAGCAGTACTTC
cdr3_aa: CASSSRTATYEQYF

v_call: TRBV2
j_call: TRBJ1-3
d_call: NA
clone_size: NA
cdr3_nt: TGTGCCAGCAGTGAAGGTGCGAGCTCTGGAAACACCATATATTTT
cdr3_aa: CASSEGASSGNTIYF

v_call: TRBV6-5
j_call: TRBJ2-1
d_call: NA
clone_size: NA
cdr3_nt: TGTGCCAGCCGTCCGAGGGCATACAATGAGCAGTTCTTC
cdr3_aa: CASRPRAYNEQFF

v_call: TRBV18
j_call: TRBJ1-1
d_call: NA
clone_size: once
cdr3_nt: TGTGCCAGCTCACCACCATCGGGCATGAACACTGAAGCTTTCTTT
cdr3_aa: CASSPPSGMNTEAFF

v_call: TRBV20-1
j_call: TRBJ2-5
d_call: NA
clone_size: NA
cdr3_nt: TGCAGTGCTAGAGAGGGGACCCAGTACTTC
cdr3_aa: CSAREGTQYF

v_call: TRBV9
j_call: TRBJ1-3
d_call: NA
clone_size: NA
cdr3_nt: TGTGCCAGCAGCGCCATTTTAGGGGTAACCTCTGGAAACACCATATATTTT
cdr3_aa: CASSAILGVTSGNTIYF

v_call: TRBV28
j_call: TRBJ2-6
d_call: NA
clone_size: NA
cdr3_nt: TGTGCCAGCAGTTTCGGCGGGGCCGGGGCCAACGTCCTGACTTTC
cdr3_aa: CASSFGGAGANVLTF

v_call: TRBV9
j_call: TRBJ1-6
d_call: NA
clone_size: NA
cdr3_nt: TGTGCCAGCAGCCCCGGTAGGAGGGCTACACCCCTCCACTTT
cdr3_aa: CASSPGRRATPLHF

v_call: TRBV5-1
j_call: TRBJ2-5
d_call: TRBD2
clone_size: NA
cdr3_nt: TGCGCCAGCAGCTTGGATCCAGCGGGAGGGGTGGCCCAGTACTTC
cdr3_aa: CASSLDPAGGVAQYF

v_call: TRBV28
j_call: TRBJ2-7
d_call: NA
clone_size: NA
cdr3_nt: TGTGCCAGCAGGCACGGGGCATACGAGCAGTACTTC
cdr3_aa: CASRHGAYEQYF

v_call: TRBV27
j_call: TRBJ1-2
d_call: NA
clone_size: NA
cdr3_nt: TGTGCCAGCAGGACTACAGGGATCTCTGGCTACACCTTC
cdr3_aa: CASRTTGISGYTF

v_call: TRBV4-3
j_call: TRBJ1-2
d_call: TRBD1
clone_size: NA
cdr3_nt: TGCGCCAGCAGCCATACCGGGACAGGGGATGGCTATGGCTACACCTTC
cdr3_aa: CASSHTGTGDGYGYTF

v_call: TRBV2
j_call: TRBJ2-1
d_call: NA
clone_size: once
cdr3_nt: TGTGCCAGCAGTGCGAATTACGGTGGGGGCGATGAGCAGTTCTTC
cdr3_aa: CASSANYGGGDEQFF

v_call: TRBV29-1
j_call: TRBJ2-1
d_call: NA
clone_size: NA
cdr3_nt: TGCAGCATATGGGGGAATGAGCAGTTCTTC
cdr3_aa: CSIWGNEQFF

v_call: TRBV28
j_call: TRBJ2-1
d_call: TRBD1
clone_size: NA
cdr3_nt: TGTGCCAGCAGGATAGACAGGGGCGCCTACAATGAGCAGTTCTTC
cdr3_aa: CASRIDRGAYNEQFF

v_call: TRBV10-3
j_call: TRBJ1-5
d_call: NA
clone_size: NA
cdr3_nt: TGTGCCATCAGTGAGTCCGGGGGAGATCAGCCCCAGCATTTT
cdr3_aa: CAISESGGDQPQHF

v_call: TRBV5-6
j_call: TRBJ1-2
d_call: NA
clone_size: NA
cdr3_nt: TGTGCCAGCAGCTTGTTGAATAGCCCCAGTGGCTACACCTTC
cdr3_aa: CASSLLNSPSGYTF

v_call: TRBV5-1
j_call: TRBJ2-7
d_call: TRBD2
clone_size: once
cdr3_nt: TGCGCCAGCAGCTCACTAGCAGCGGGGGAGCAGTACTTC
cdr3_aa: CASSSLAAGEQYF

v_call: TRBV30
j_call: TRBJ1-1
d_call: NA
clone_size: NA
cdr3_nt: TGTGCCTTGATCGACACAATCCGGCACACTGAAGCTTTCTTT
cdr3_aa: CALIDTIRHTEAFF

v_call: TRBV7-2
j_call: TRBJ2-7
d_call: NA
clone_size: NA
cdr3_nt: TGTGCCAGCAGCCCTTCCCCGGGTGTTACCTACGAGCAGTACTTC
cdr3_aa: CASSPSPGVTYEQYF

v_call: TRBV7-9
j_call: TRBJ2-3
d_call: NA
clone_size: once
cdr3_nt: TGTGCCAGCAGCTTAAGTTCCGGAGGGACAGATACGCAGTATTTT
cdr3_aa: CASSLSSGGTDTQYF

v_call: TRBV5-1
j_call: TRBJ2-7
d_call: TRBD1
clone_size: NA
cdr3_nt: TGCGCCAGCAGCTTGGGACAGGGATTCCGCGAGCAGTACTTC
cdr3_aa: CASSLGQGFREQYF

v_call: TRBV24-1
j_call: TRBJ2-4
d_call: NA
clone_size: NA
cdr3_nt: TGTGCCACCAGTGATTCTCGTTTCCCCAACATTCAGTACTTC
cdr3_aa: CATSDSRFPNIQYF

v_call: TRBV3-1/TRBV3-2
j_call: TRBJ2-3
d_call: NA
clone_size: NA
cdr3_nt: TGTGCCAGCAGCCAAGCGGTAGGCCTGGATACGCAGTATTTT
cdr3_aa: CASSQAVGLDTQYF

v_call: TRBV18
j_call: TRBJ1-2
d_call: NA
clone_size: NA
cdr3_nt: TGTGCCAGCTCACCGAACCAGGGAAAACTTAACTATGGCTACACCTTC
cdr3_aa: CASSPNQGKLNYGYTF

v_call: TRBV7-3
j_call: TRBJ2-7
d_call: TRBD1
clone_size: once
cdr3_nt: TGTGCCAGCAGCACGGACAGGGTCGGCGAGCAGTACTTC
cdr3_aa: CASSTDRVGEQYF

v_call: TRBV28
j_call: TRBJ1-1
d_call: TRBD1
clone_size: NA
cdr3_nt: TGTGCCAGTCAAACGGACAGGGGCCTGTTGAACACTGAAGCTTTCTTT
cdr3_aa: CASQTDRGLLNTEAFF

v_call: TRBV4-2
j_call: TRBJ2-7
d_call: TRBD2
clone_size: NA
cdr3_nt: TGTGCCAGCAGCCCTAGCGGGAGGGACTACGAGCAGTACTTC
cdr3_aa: CASSPSGRDYEQYF

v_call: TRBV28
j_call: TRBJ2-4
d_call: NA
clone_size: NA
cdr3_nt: TGTGCCAGCAGTGTCAGAGGTCCCTCCAAAAACATTCAGTACTTC
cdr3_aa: CASSVRGPSKNIQYF

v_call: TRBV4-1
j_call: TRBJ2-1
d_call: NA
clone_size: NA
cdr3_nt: TGCGCCAGCAGCCAATTCCGGGCGGGCAGCTCCTACAATGAGCAGTTCTTC
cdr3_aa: CASSQFRAGSSYNEQFF

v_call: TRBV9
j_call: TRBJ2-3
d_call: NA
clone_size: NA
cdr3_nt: TGTGCCAGCAGCGTAGGGGGGACGGTGAGCACAGATACGCAGTATTTT
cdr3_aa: CASSVGGTVSTDTQYF

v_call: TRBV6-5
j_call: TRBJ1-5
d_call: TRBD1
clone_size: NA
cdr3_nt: TGTGCCAGCATATGGACAGGGGATCAGCCCCAGCATTTT
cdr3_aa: CASIWTGDQPQHF

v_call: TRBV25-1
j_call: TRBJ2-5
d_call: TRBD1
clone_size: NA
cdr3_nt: TGTGCCAGCAGTGATCGGGACAGGGAGGGCCAAGAGACCCAGTACTTC
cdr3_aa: CASSDRDREGQETQYF

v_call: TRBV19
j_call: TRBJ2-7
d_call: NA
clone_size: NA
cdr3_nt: TGTGCCAGTCGCCGGGATGGGACCTACGAGCAGTACTTC
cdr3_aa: CASRRDGTYEQYF

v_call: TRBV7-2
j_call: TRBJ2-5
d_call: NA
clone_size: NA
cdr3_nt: TGTGCCAGCACCTCGGTCAGGGTTAAGACCCAGTACTTC
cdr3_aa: CASTSVRVKTQYF

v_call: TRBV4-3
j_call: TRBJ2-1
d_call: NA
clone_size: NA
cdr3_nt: TGCGCCAGCAGCCTCGAATTATTGGTGGGCAATGAGCAGTTCTTC
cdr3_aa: CASSLELLVGNEQFF

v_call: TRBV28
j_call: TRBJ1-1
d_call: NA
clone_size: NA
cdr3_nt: TGTGCCAGCAGCCCCCAAGGATGGGGGAACACTGAAGCTTTCTTT
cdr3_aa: CASSPQGWGNTEAFF

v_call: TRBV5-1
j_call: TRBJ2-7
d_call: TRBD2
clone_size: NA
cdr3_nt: TGCGCCAGCAGCTTGTCGGGGACTAGCGGGGGGTTGTACGAGCAGTACTTC
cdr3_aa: CASSLSGTSGGLYEQYF

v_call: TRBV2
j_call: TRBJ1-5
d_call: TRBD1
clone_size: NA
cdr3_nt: TGTGCCAGCGGGGACAGGGGGAGGTGGCAGCCCCAGCATTTT
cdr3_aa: CASGDRGRWQPQHF